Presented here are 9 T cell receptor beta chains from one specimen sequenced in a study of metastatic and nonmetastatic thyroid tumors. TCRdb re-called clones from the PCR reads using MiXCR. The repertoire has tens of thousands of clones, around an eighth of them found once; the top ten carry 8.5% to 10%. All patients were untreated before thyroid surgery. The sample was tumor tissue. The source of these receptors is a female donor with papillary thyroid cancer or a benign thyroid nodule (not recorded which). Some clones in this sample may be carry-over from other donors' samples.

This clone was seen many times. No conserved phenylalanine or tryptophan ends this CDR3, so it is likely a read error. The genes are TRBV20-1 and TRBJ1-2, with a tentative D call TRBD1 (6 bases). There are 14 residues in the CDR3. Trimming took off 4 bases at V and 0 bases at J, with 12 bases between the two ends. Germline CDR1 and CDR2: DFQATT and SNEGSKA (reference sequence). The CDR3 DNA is TGCAGTGCTAAGGGGGAGATGACTAACTATGGCTACACCCTC. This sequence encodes CSAKGEMTNYGYTL.

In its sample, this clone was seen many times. The CDR3 spells CASSPLETQYF. The CDR3 DNA sequence: TGTGCCAGCAGCCCGTTGGAGACCCAGTACTTC. The chain employs TRBV7-9 and TRBJ2-5, with unresolved D. Germline V gives CDR1 SEHNR, CDR2 FQNEAQ (reference sequence). This CDR3 has 11 residues. V was shortened by 5 bases and J by 5 bases, with 6 bases between the two germline ends.

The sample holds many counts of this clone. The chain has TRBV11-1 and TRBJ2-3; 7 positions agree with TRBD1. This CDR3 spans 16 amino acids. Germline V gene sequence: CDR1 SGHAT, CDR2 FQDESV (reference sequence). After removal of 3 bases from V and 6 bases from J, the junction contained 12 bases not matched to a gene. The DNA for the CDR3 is TGTGCCAGCAGCTTGGGACAGAGGGTTTCCCCCGATACGCAGTATTTT. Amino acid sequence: CASSLGQRVSPDTQYF.

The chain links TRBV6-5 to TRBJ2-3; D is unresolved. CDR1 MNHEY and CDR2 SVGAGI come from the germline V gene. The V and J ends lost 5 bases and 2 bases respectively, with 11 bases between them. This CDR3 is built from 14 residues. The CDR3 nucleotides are TGTGCCAGCAGTCTCTCGGGTTACACAGATACGCAGTATTTT. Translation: CASSLSGYTDTQYF.

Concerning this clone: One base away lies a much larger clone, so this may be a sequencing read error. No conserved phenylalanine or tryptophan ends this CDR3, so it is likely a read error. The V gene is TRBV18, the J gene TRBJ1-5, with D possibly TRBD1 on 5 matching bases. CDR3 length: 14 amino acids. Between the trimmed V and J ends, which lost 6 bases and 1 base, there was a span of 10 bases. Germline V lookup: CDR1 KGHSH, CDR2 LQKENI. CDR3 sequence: CASSRQGSNQPQHL. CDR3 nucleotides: TGTGCCAGCTCTCGGCAGGGCAGCAATCAGCCCCAGCATCTT.

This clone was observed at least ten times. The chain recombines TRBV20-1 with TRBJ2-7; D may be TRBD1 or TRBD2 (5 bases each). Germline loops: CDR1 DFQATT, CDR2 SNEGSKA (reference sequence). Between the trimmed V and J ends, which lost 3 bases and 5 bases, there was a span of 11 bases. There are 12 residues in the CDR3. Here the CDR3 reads CSASGGMNEQYF. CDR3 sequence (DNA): TGCAGTGCTAGTGGGGGTATGAACGAGCAGTACTTC.

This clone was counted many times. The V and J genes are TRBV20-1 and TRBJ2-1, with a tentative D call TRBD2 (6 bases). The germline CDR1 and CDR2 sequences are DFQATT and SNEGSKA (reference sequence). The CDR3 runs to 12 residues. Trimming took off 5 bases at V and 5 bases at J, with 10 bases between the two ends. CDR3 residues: CSAWDSHNEQFF. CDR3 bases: TGCAGTGCTTGGGACTCGCACAATGAGCAGTTCTTC.

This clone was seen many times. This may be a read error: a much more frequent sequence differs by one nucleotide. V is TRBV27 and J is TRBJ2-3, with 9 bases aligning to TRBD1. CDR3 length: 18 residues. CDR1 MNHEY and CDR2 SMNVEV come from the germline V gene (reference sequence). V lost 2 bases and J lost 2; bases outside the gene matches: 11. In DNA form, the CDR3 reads TGTGCCAGCAGTTTAAGCTCTGGGGGACAGGGATCCACAGATACGCAGTATTTT. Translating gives CASSLSSGGQGSTDTQYF.

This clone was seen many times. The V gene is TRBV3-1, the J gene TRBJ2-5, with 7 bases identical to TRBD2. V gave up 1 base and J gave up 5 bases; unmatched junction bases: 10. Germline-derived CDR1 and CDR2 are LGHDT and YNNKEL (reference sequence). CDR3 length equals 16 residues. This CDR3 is CASSQVHGGGLETQYF. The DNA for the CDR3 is TGTGCCAGCAGCCAAGTCCATGGGGGGGGTCTGGAGACCCAGTACTTC.